This T cell receptor beta chain was identified in a study of Ad26.COV2.S vaccination and SARS-CoV-2 variants. As for the study in general: Donor participated within the Ad26.COV2.S arm of the COV1001 trial. Administration of Ad26.COV2.S was intramuscular, either once or twice 56 days apart.

Treatment described: about 20 received Ad26.COV2.S at low or high dose, single or two shots; roughly 5 received placebo; per-sample allocation not given. The samples were gathered on day 63 after the first injection of vaccine or placebo. Produced via immunoSEQ multiplex PCR; TCRdb's table is partial and in-frame only. The repertoire holds approximately 280,000 clones, more than 75% seen once, with about 3.5% in the top ten. V was clipped by 3 bases and J by 7 bases, with 15 bases between them. In germline, CDR1 is LNHDA, CDR2 SQIVND (reference sequence). CDR3 size: 14 residues. Material: peripheral blood, obtained in a trial of Ad26.COV2.S vaccine versus placebo. This TCR was sampled from a person between 18 and 59 years old who received the Ad26.COV2.S COVID-19 vaccine or a placebo. The chain links TRBV19 to TRBJ1-1; TRBD1 might be the D (6 bases). CDR3 DNA sequence: TGTGCCAGTAGTATCACTGGCCAGGGGAGTGAAGCTTTCTTT. Protein: CASSITGQGSEAFF. Combining the CDR3 with reference TRBV19 and TRBJ1-1 gives the whole variable domain DGGITQSPKYLFRKEGQNVTLSCEQNLNHDAMYWYRQDPGQGLRLIYYSQIVNDFQKGDIAEGYSVSREKKESFPLTVTSAQKNPTAFYLCASSITGQGSEAFFGQGTRLTVV.